Below are 28 T cell receptor beta chains sequenced from a single sample in a study of OX40 agonist ivuxolimab in advanced cancers. The protocol was immunoSEQ multiplex PCR, while the TCRdb copy is restricted to in-frame clones and leaves out a portion. This table holds some 44,000 clones, 86% found once. The sequenced sample was CD4+ or CD8+ T cells sorted from blood, obtained in a trial of the OX40 agonist ivuxolimab. The source is an adult with an advanced solid tumor such as melanoma, head and neck, liver or kidney cancer.

V gene TRBV11-2 combines with J gene TRBJ2-2, with D perhaps TRBD1 (5 bases). The CDR3 loop spans 15 amino acids. Trimming removed 4 bases from V and 1 base from J, with 10 bases in between. Germline V CDR1 and CDR2: SGHAT, FQNNGV. The CDR3 DNA reads as TGTGCCAGCAGCTATTTCAGGGTGAACACCGGGGAGCTGTTTTTT. It specifies CASSYFRVNTGELFF. Complete variable domain (other parts from reference TRBV11-2 and TRBJ2-2): EAGVAQSPRYKIIEKRQSVAFWCNPISGHATLYWYQQILGQGPKLLIQFQNNGVVDDSQLPKDRFSAERLKGVDSTLKIQPAKLEDSAVYLCASSYFRVNTGELFFGEGSRLTVL.

The gene calls are TRBV5-4 and TRBJ2-7; D call uncertain. Germline V lookup: CDR1 SGHNT, CDR2 YYREEE (reference sequence). V lost 4 bases and J 0 bases, leaving 14 bases between the germline ends. The CDR3 has 15 residues. As DNA, the CDR3 is TGTGCCAGCAGCCCCCCCGAGTCTAGCTCCTACGAGCAGTACTTC. Its translation: CASSPPESSSYEQYF.

The chain carries TRBV2 and TRBJ2-5, with D perhaps TRBD1 or TRBD2 (5 bases each). Between the trimmed V and J ends, which lost 6 bases and 4 bases, there was a span of 15 bases. There are 14 residues in the CDR3. Germline V gene data show CDR1 as SNHLY and CDR2 as FYNNEI. CDR3 loop: CASSGERGLETQYF. The CDR3 region has the DNA TGTGCCAGCAGCGGGGAGAGGGGATTAGAGACCCAGTACTTC. Full variable domain (remainder filled in from reference TRBV2 and TRBJ2-5): EPEVTQTPSHQVTQMGQEVILRCVPISNHLYFYWYRQILGQKVEFLVSFYNNEISEKSEIFDDQFSVERPDGSNFTLKIRSTKLEDSAMYFCASSGERGLETQYFGPGTRLLVL.

The chain couples TRBV2 to TRBJ1-1, with D hard to call. The CDR3 sequence is 14 residues long. The germline V gene encodes CDR1 SNHLY and CDR2 FYNNEI. Trimming cost V 2 bases and J 8 bases, with 15 bases left between them. CDR3 residues: CASSESPGASEAFF. In DNA form, the CDR3 reads TGTGCCAGCAGTGAATCCCCAGGAGCTTCGGAAGCTTTCTTT.

This CDR3 reads CASSLGGYKSSYNEQFF. The CDR3 DNA sequence: TGTGCCAGCAGTTTGGGAGGGTACAAGAGCTCCTACAATGAGCAGTTCTTC. The chain joins TRBV27 to TRBJ2-1, with TRBD2 matching over 7 bases. The CDR3 is 17 residues long. The V and J ends lost 3 bases and 0 bases, in that order; junction bases with no gene match: 8. Germline V gives CDR1 MNHEY, CDR2 SMNVEV (reference sequence).

This rearrangement joins TRBV7-6 to TRBJ2-4, with 9 positions matching TRBD1. Trimming removed 5 bases from V and 9 bases from J; junction bases left unmatched: 5. Germline V CDR1 and CDR2: SGHVS, FNYEAQ. The CDR3 runs to 13 residues. The chain's CDR3 is CASSRDRVSIQYF. The DNA for the CDR3 is TGTGCCAGCAGCCGGGACAGGGTGAGCATTCAGTACTTC. The complete variable domain, with remaining parts taken from reference TRBV7-6 and TRBJ2-4, reads GAGVSQSPRYKVTKRGQDVALRCDPISGHVSLYWYRQALGQGPEFLTYFNYEAQQDKSGLPNDRFSAERPEGSISTLTIQRTEQRDSAMYRCASSRDRVSIQYFGAGTRLSVL.

The gene calls are TRBV18 and TRBJ2-7, with 13 positions matching TRBD2. The CDR3 runs to 19 residues. V was clipped by 7 bases and J by 0 bases; unmatched bases: 15. Germline-derived CDR1 and CDR2 are KGHSH and LQKENI. The DNA for the CDR3 is TGTGCCAGCTTACCCTGGACTAGCGGGGGCCAAACTAGCTCCTACGAGCAGTACTTC. It translates to CASLPWTSGGQTSSYEQYF.

The CDR3 reads CASSPGTSGYTDTQYF. CDR3 bases: TGTGCCAGCAGCCCCGGGACTAGCGGGTACACAGATACGCAGTATTTT. The V call is TRBV7-2, the J call TRBJ2-3, with TRBD2 matching over 12 bases. The germline V gene has CDR1 SGHTA and CDR2 FQGNSA. J lost 2 bases, V lost 5 bases, and 5 bases had no gene match. The CDR3 totals 16 residues.

V usage is TRBV11-2 and J usage is TRBJ2-2; D gene uncertain. Looked up from germline, CDR1 is SGHAT and CDR2 is FQNNGV. V was cut by 3 bases and J by 3 bases, with 11 bases left in between. There are 15 residues in the CDR3. Here the CDR3 reads CASSFVDGDTGELFF. The DNA for the CDR3 is TGTGCCAGCAGCTTCGTCGACGGCGACACCGGGGAGCTGTTTTTT. The full variable domain, its missing parts supplied by reference TRBV11-2 and TRBJ2-2, is EAGVAQSPRYKIIEKRQSVAFWCNPISGHATLYWYQQILGQGPKLLIQFQNNGVVDDSQLPKDRFSAERLKGVDSTLKIQPAKLEDSAVYLCASSFVDGDTGELFFGEGSRLTVL.

V is TRBV7-9 and J is TRBJ2-2; 7 bases are shared with TRBD1. This CDR3 has 15 amino acids. After removal of 6 bases from V and 5 bases from J, the junction contained 9 bases not matched to a gene. Germline values: CDR1 SEHNR, CDR2 FQNEAQ (reference sequence). The CDR3 protein is CASSPQGVGTGELFF. The CDR3 nucleotides read TGTGCCAGCAGTCCTCAGGGGGTCGGAACCGGGGAGCTGTTTTTT.

This clone turned up a few times. V is TRBV28 and J is TRBJ1-5; 9 nucleotides match TRBD1. This CDR3 is built from 14 residues. V gave up 8 bases and J gave up 4 bases; unmatched junction bases: 6. Germline-derived CDR1 and CDR2 are MDHEN and SYDVKM. CDR3 region: CASAFGQGNQPQHF. The CDR3 region has the DNA TGTGCCAGCGCCTTTGGACAGGGGAATCAGCCCCAGCATTTT.

The V gene is TRBV7-8, the J gene TRBJ2-3; possible D gene TRBD2, 6 bases. The CDR3 contains 16 residues. The germline V and J ends were trimmed by 5 bases and 2 bases, with 17 bases remaining between them. Germline V lookup: CDR1 SGHVS, CDR2 FQNEAQ. DNA for the CDR3: TGTGCCAGCAGCGCCTCAGGCGGGGCCCTCACAGATACGCAGTATTTT. It is translated as CASSASGGALTDTQYF. The full variable domain, its missing parts supplied by reference TRBV7-8 and TRBJ2-3, is GAGVSQSPRYKVAKRGQDVALRCDPISGHVSLFWYQQALGQGPEFLTYFQNEAQLDKSGLPSDRFFAERPEGSVSTLKIQRTQQEDSAVYLCASSASGGALTDTQYFGPGTRLTVL.

This clone was picked up one time. V and J are TRBV11-2 and TRBJ1-1; D might be TRBD1 (5 bases). The V end was cut by 11 bases, the J end by 1 base, with 17 bases between. Germline CDR1 SGHAT, CDR2 FQNNGV. CDR3 length: 14 amino acids. The CDR3 region is CAVAKGASNTEAFF. CDR3 DNA: TGTGCCGTCGCCAAAGGGGCATCGAACACTGAAGCTTTCTTT.

The chain carries TRBV7-3 and TRBJ2-1; D gene uncertain. This CDR3 is 15 amino acids long. Germline CDR1 and CDR2: SGHTA and FQGTGA. The germline V and J ends were trimmed by 5 bases and 5 bases, with 16 bases remaining between them. In DNA, the CDR3 is TGTGCCAGCAGCCCATTAAGAAGGGCGGACAATGAGCAGTTCTTC. This encodes CASSPLRRADNEQFF.

This clone was observed a single time. V usage is TRBV7-9 and J usage is TRBJ2-7; D possibly matches TRBD1 or TRBD2 (6 bases each). The CDR3 loop spans 13 amino acids. Germline CDR1 and CDR2: SEHNR and FQNEAQ (reference sequence). Trimming stripped 5 bases from V and 7 bases from J, with 15 bases between. The CDR3 DNA follows: TGTGCCAGCAGCCCCGGAGGGGGGATGGAGCAGTACTTC. Its protein product is CASSPGGGMEQYF.

The chain links TRBV6-5 to TRBJ2-1, with TRBD2 as a possible D gene (6 bases). This CDR3 contains 13 residues. V was shortened by 2 bases and J by 7 bases, with 9 bases between the two germline ends. Germline CDR1 and CDR2: MNHEY and SVGAGI. DNA of the CDR3: TGTGCCAGCAGTTACCTCGCGGGGAATGAGCAGTTCTTC. This codes for CASSYLAGNEQFF.

J is TRBJ2-7 and V is TRBV18, with a tentative D call TRBD1 (6 bases). V gave up 2 bases and J gave up 1 base, with 9 bases separating them. This CDR3 has 14 amino acids. Germline V gene sequence: CDR1 KGHSH, CDR2 LQKENI. CDR3 bases: TGTGCCAGCTCACCAGGTCAGGGGTCCTACGAGCAGTACTTC. It is translated as CASSPGQGSYEQYF. The full variable domain, completed using reference TRBV18 and TRBJ2-7, is NAGVMQNPRHLVRRRGQEARLRCSPMKGHSHVYWYRQLPEEGLKFMVYLQKENIIDESGMPKERFSAEFPKEGPSILRIQQVVRGDSAAYFCASSPGQGSYEQYFGPGTRLTVT.

A few counts support this clone. This chain joins TRBV5-1 and TRBJ1-5; D is ambiguous. This CDR3 is 18 amino acids long. Per germline, CDR1 SGHRS and CDR2 YFSETQ. V dropped 5 bases and J dropped 3 bases, with 24 bases sitting between them. As DNA, the CDR3 is TGCGCCAGCAGTGGGAGCCCTTTTGAAAGGAGACCCAATCAGCCCCAGCATTTT. Its translation is CASSGSPFERRPNQPQHF.

The V call is TRBV4-2, the J call TRBJ2-5, with D unclear. The V and J ends lost 0 bases and 2 bases respectively, with 7 bases between them. The CDR3 extends over 14 amino acids. The germline gives CDR1 LGHNA, CDR2 YNFKEQ. CDR3 sequence reads: CASSQEGSQETQYF. The CDR3 bases are TGTGCCAGCAGCCAAGAGGGAAGTCAAGAGACCCAGTACTTC.

The CDR3 spells CASSLMASGVAKNIQYF. CDR3 coding DNA: TGTGCCAGCAGCTTAATGGCTAGCGGCGTTGCCAAAAACATTCAGTACTTC. This chain uses TRBV7-2 with TRBJ2-4; 7 bases are a match to TRBD2. Germline CDR1 is SGHTA and CDR2 is FQGNSA. The CDR3 is made up of 17 amino acids. V dropped 2 bases and J dropped 1; count of bases not matched to a gene: 8.

The chain combines TRBV15 with TRBJ2-5; D is undetermined. The CDR3 covers 16 residues. Trimming left V 3 bases short and J 2 bases short, with 16 bases between. The V gene's germline CDR1 is LNHNV and CDR2 YYDKDF (reference sequence). CDR3 sequence: CATSSNYALEQETQYF. The CDR3 DNA reads TGTGCCACCAGCAGCAACTATGCGTTAGAACAAGAGACCCAGTACTTC.

Of note for this clone: Because it lacks the conserved phenylalanine or tryptophan at the end, this CDR3 is likely a read error. The chain is built from TRBV4-1 and TRBJ1-1; 8 bases line up with TRBD1. The trim removed 0 bases at V and 0 bases at J, leaving 12 bases unmatched. Germline CDR1 reads MGHRA; CDR2 reads YSYEKL. The CDR3 is 19 amino acids. Here the CDR3 DNA reads TGCGCCAGCAGCCAAGATCAGTGGGGACAGGAGGTGATGAACACTGAAGCTTTCCTT. Protein sequence: CASSQDQWGQEVMNTEAFL.

The V call is TRBV19, the J call TRBJ1-1; tentatively, D is TRBD1 (6 bases). Per the germline V gene, CDR1 is LNHDA and CDR2 is SQIVND (reference sequence). This CDR3 region has 14 residues. V lost 10 bases to trimming and J lost 2 bases, with 17 bases between them. The CDR3 protein is CATRWAQGNTEAFF. As DNA, the CDR3 is TGTGCCACTCGGTGGGCACAGGGAAACACTGAAGCTTTCTTT.

V is TRBV29-1 and J is TRBJ1-2; 10 bases map to TRBD1. The trim removed 5 bases at V and 8 bases at J, leaving 8 bases unmatched. This CDR3 comprises 13 residues. Germline V lookup: CDR1 SQVTM, CDR2 ANQGSEA. The CDR3 sequence is CSVFSGTGEGYTF. The CDR3 DNA reads as TGCAGCGTTTTTTCCGGGACAGGGGAAGGCTACACCTTC.

This clone was counted a single time. The chain couples TRBV4-1 to TRBJ1-5; D perhaps matches TRBD1 (6 bases). This CDR3 contains 14 residues. Germline V lookup: CDR1 MGHRA, CDR2 YSYEKL. V lost 4 bases and J 6 bases, leaving 13 bases between the germline ends. The CDR3 protein is CASSLSRGSQPQHF. In nucleotides, the CDR3 is TGCGCCAGCAGCCTCTCCAGGGGATCTCAGCCCCAGCATTTT.

The genes are TRBV9 and TRBJ2-3, with 8 bases lining up with TRBD2. V shed 4 bases and J 2 bases; nucleotides not matched to a gene: 9. This CDR3 is built from 16 residues. Germline CDR1 SGDLS, CDR2 YYNGEE. This CDR3 is CASSPSGGGLTDTQYF. In DNA form, the CDR3 reads TGTGCCAGCAGCCCCTCCGGGGGGGGACTCACAGATACGCAGTATTTT.

The V call is TRBV14, the J call TRBJ2-3, with TRBD1 matching over 8 bases. Germline-derived CDR1 and CDR2 are SGHDN and FVKESK. The CDR3 has 14 residues. The V and J ends lost 3 bases and 1 base, in that order; junction bases with no gene match: 0. DNA for the CDR3: TGTGCCAGCAGCCAGACAGGGGGCACAGATACGCAGTATTTT. Residues: CASSQTGGTDTQYF.

The J gene is TRBJ2-3, the V gene TRBV10-3; D not certain. Deletions cut 10 bases from V and 5 bases from J, with 22 bases between. Germline CDR1 ENHRY, CDR2 SYGVKD. The CDR3 sequence is 15 residues long. CDR3 amino acids: CATLLPDQGIDTQYF. The DNA for the CDR3 is TGTGCCACCCTCCTACCGGACCAAGGGATAGATACGCAGTATTTT.